This T cell receptor beta chain was sequenced in a study of identical twins. Via MiXCR, TCRdb re-called the 5' RACE reads, giving one row per CDR3 protein. The table lists some 710,000 distinct CDR3 sequences, roughly 6% of them singletons, with roughly 2% in the top ten. With 8 bases removed from V and 4 bases from J, the gap between germline ends came to 14 bases. Germline V CDR1 and CDR2: MNHNS, SASEGT. The CDR3 runs 13 residues. This TCR was recovered from a man younger than 35 in good health. This chain links TRBV6-1 with TRBJ1-2; maybe TRBD1 (5 bases). The material sequenced was naive T cells sorted from blood. CDR3 protein: CASLPGVGYGYTF. The CDR3 nucleotides are TGTGCCAGCCTCCCGGGGGTCGGCTATGGCTACACCTTC.